These 22 T cell receptor beta chains came from one sample sequenced in a study of shared clonotypes between healthy human individuals. CD45RO-negative cells were positively selected for CCR7, leaving out terminally differentiated effector memory CD45RA+ cells. TCRdb's copy holds only in-frame clones and misses some; the assay was immunoSEQ multiplex PCR. The sample holds more than 2 million clones, about 93% seen once. What was sequenced was naive CD8+ T cells from PBMCs. These receptors were obtained from a man in his late teens or twenties in good health. Some clones in this sample may be carry-over from other donors' samples.

V and J are TRBV30 and TRBJ2-7; 13 positions agree with TRBD2. Trimming took 2 bases from V and 3 from J; bases not matched to a gene: 10. CDR3 length: 17 residues. Germline-derived CDR1 and CDR2 are GTSNPN and SVGIG (reference sequence). The CDR3 region is CAWSPGLAGEIIYEQYF. The CDR3 region has the DNA TGTGCCTGGAGTCCAGGACTAGCGGGAGAGATAATCTACGAGCAGTACTTC.

The chain has TRBV4-1 and TRBJ2-7; D is possibly TRBD1 (5 bases). The V and J ends lost 4 bases and 0 bases respectively, with 13 bases between them. The CDR3 has 15 amino acids. CDR1 MGHRA and CDR2 YSYEKL come from the germline V gene. Here the CDR3 reads CASSLRQSYSYEQYF. Here the CDR3 DNA reads TGCGCCAGCAGCCTAAGACAGTCCTACTCCTACGAGCAGTACTTC.

V usage is TRBV6-4 and J usage is TRBJ2-3; no clear D gene. Trimming pared 6 bases from V and 1 base from J, leaving 5 bases between. The CDR3 spans 12 residues. The germline CDR1 and CDR2 sequences are MRHNA and SNTAGT. CDR3 region: CASRSGTDTQYF. The CDR3, as DNA: TGTGCCAGCAGAAGCGGCACAGATACGCAGTATTTT.

The gene calls are TRBV6-5 and TRBJ1-1, with 9 positions matching TRBD1. In germline, CDR1 is MNHEY, CDR2 SVGAGI. Germline trimming cut 0 bases from V and 5 bases from J; bases unmatched to any gene: 4. The CDR3 length is 15 residues. For the CDR3, the DNA is TGTGCCAGCAGTTACTCGCCGGGACAGGGAACTGAAGCTTTCTTT. Protein sequence: CASSYSPGQGTEAFF.

V gene TRBV9 combines with J gene TRBJ2-1; no firm D call. Deletions cut 0 bases from V and 6 bases from J, with 7 bases between. The CDR3 sequence is 13 residues long. Germline V gives CDR1 SGDLS, CDR2 YYNGEE. The CDR3 coding sequence is TGTGCCAGCAGCGTAGCTTTGACCAATGAGCAGTTCTTC. Amino acid sequence: CASSVALTNEQFF.

The chain combines TRBV15 with TRBJ2-1; D is undetermined. The V and J ends lost 4 bases and 8 bases respectively, with 9 bases between them. The germline gives CDR1 LNHNV, CDR2 YYDKDF (reference sequence). The CDR3 consists of 12 residues. The CDR3 nucleotides read TGTGCCACCAGCACTTCGGGCCATGAGCAGTTCTTC. Residues: CATSTSGHEQFF.

The V and J genes are TRBV29-1 and TRBJ2-1; 7 nucleotides align to TRBD1. Germline-derived CDR1 and CDR2 are SQVTM and ANQGSEA. V shed 7 bases and J 4 bases; nucleotides not matched to a gene: 10. The CDR3 loop spans 14 amino acids. CDR3 in DNA: TGCAGCGCAGGACCGGGACAGTTGTACAATGAGCAGTTCTTC. Protein product: CSAGPGQLYNEQFF.

Turning to this clone: Additional DNA sequences in this sample encode the identical CDR3. This chain uses TRBV14 with TRBJ2-7, with D perhaps given as TRBD1 or TRBD2 (5 bases each). V was pared by 1 base and J by 3 bases, with 10 bases between. Per germline, CDR1 SGHDN and CDR2 FVKESK. This CDR3 has 14 amino acids. The CDR3 DNA sequence: TGTGCCAGCAGCCAAGGTCGGGGCGGCTACGAGCAGTACTTC. Translated: CASSQGRGGYEQYF.

The genes are TRBV6-4 and TRBJ2-2; 7 bases line up with TRBD1. J lost 5 bases, V lost 2 bases, and 14 bases had no gene match. Looked up from germline, CDR1 is MRHNA and CDR2 is SNTAGT. CDR3 length equals 18 residues. CDR3 residues: CASSDGPGQTFLTGELFF. CDR3 coding DNA: TGTGCCAGCAGTGACGGCCCGGGACAGACCTTTTTAACCGGGGAGCTGTTTTTT.

This clone was detected only once. The chain carries TRBV2 and TRBJ1-1, with D maybe TRBD1 (6 bases). The CDR3 sequence is 15 residues long. From germline, CDR1 is SNHLY and CDR2 FYNNEI. Trimming stripped 2 bases from V and 6 bases from J, with 16 bases between. The CDR3: CASSESPQGKAEAFF. The CDR3, as DNA: TGTGCCAGCAGTGAATCCCCACAGGGTAAGGCTGAAGCTTTCTTT.

This clone was seen only once. Other nucleotide sequences from this sample produce the same CDR3. V is TRBV27 and J is TRBJ2-7; tentative D call: TRBD1 (6 bases). Trimming shortened V by 5 bases and J by 3 bases, and 11 bases separated the two germline ends. CDR3 length: 13 residues. CDR1 and CDR2 from the germline V gene are MNHEY and SMNVEV (reference sequence). The CDR3 reads CASSPDSYYEQYF. The CDR3 DNA reads TGTGCCAGCAGTCCGGACAGTTACTACGAGCAGTACTTC.

Worth noting for this clone: Other DNA sequences in this specimen translate into the identical CDR3. The chain recombines TRBV5-1 with TRBJ2-7; TRBD1 agrees at 10 bases. This CDR3 has 15 amino acids. The J segment lost 2 bases and the V segment lost 4 bases, leaving 6 bases of the junction unmatched. Germline V gene lookup returns CDR1 SGHRS and CDR2 YFSETQ. CDR3 protein: CASSQPGQGTYEQYF. The CDR3 DNA reads TGCGCCAGCAGCCAGCCGGGACAGGGGACCTACGAGCAGTACTTC.

The V gene is TRBV6-5, the J gene TRBJ2-7; possibly TRBD2 for D (7 bases). With 4 bases removed from V and 3 bases from J, the gap between germline ends came to 16 bases. CDR1 and CDR2 from the germline V gene are MNHEY and SVGAGI. This CDR3 spans 15 amino acids. In nucleotides, the CDR3 is TGTGCCAGCAGTTTCCAACCGGGGGGCAGCTACGAGCAGTACTTC. Translating it yields CASSFQPGGSYEQYF.

J is TRBJ1-1 and V is TRBV2, with TRBD1 as a possible D gene (6 bases). Trimming took 3 bases from V and 5 from J, leaving 16 bases between them. The CDR3 is 15 residues long. Germline lookup yields CDR1 SNHLY and CDR2 FYNNEI. The CDR3 here is CASSELQGKMTEAFF. The CDR3 DNA is TGTGCCAGCAGTGAGCTCCAGGGGAAAATGACTGAAGCTTTCTTT.

Comment on this clone: Other DNA sequences in this sample translate to the same CDR3. CDR3 amino acids: CASSLRVNTEAFF. CDR3 DNA: TGTGCCAGCAGCTTACGGGTGAACACTGAAGCTTTCTTT. The chain uses TRBV11-3 and TRBJ1-1; no reliable D call. The CDR3 loop spans 13 amino acids. Germline V gene lookup returns CDR1 SGHNT and CDR2 YENEEA. Between the trimmed V and J ends, which lost 2 bases and 0 bases, there was a span of 4 bases.

In the case of this clone: Additional DNA sequences in this sample encode the identical CDR3. The chain is built from TRBV7-9 and TRBJ2-7, with D unclear. The CDR3 is 12 amino acids. With 4 bases removed from V and 2 bases from J, the gap between germline ends came to 6 bases. Germline V gives CDR1 SEHNR, CDR2 FQNEAQ (reference sequence). The CDR3 DNA is TGTGCCAGCAGCTCGGTCCCCTACGAGCAGTACTTC. Encoded protein: CASSSVPYEQYF.

This clone has just a few counts. The J gene is TRBJ1-4, the V gene TRBV27; 8 bases map to TRBD1. The CDR3 contains 15 residues. CDR1 MNHEY and CDR2 SMNVEV come from the germline V gene (reference sequence). The ends lost 5 bases at V and 7 bases at J; junction bases unmatched: 9. This CDR3 is CASSRLDRAAEKLFF. DNA of the CDR3: TGTGCCAGCAGTAGGTTGGACAGGGCGGCTGAAAAACTGTTTTTT.

The chain is built from TRBV9 and TRBJ2-5; TRBD1 is a possible D gene (5 bases). The V and J ends lost 0 bases and 4 bases respectively, with 13 bases between them. This CDR3 has 15 amino acids. Per the germline V gene, CDR1 is SGDLS and CDR2 is YYNGEE. The CDR3 DNA sequence: TGTGCCAGCAGCGTAGGTCCCAGGGCCTTAGAGACCCAGTACTTC. Its translation is CASSVGPRALETQYF. Drawing the rest from reference TRBV9 and TRBJ2-5, the complete variable domain is DSGVTQTPKHLITATGQRVTLRCSPRSGDLSVYWYQQSLDQGLQFLIQYYNGEERAKGNILERFSAQQFPDLHSELNLSSLELGDSALYFCASSVGPRALETQYFGPGTRLLVL.

The chain has TRBV9 and TRBJ1-3, with D perhaps TRBD1 (5 bases). V was pared by 0 bases and J by 3 bases, with 10 bases between. This CDR3 comprises 15 residues. CDR1 is SGDLS, CDR2 YYNGEE, per germline. CDR3 sequence reads: CASSVGGTVGNTIYF. The CDR3 nucleotides are TGTGCCAGCAGCGTAGGGGGGACGGTTGGAAACACCATATATTTT.

As for this clone: Other DNA sequences of this sample code for an identical CDR3. The chain combines TRBV4-1 with TRBJ2-3; TRBD2 matches 7 bases. CDR1 and CDR2 from the germline V gene are MGHRA and YSYEKL. CDR3 length: 15 amino acids. V was pared by 1 base and J by 1 base, with 2 bases of the junction left unmatched. The CDR3 reads CASSQVLAGTDTQYF. The DNA for the CDR3 is TGCGCCAGCAGCCAAGTGCTAGCGGGCACAGATACGCAGTATTTT.

The rearrangement joins TRBV6-5 to TRBJ1-6, with D maybe TRBD1 (6 bases). V lost 0 bases to trimming and J lost 16 bases, with 19 bases between them. Germline values: CDR1 MNHEY, CDR2 SVGAGI. The CDR3 length is 15 residues. This CDR3 reads CASSYSPGEGGRLHF. For the CDR3, the DNA is TGTGCCAGCAGTTACTCGCCAGGGGAAGGGGGTCGGCTCCACTTT.

The chain joins TRBV4-3 to TRBJ1-4, with 10 positions matching TRBD1. The length of the CDR3 is 17 residues. In germline, CDR1 is LGHNA, CDR2 YSLEER. With V trimmed by 0 bases and J by 7 bases, 8 bases remained unmatched. CDR3 protein: CASSQEDRGRGGEKLFF. Written as DNA, the CDR3 is TGCGCCAGCAGCCAAGAAGACAGGGGGCGAGGTGGTGAAAAACTGTTTTTT.